Many counts were recorded for the clone carrying this T cell receptor beta chain. The antigen is not known. Unique molecular identifiers were added to individual cDNA molecules. Using its own MiXCR run on the 5' RACE reads, TCRdb lists one record per CDR3 protein. The table records about 71,000 distinct CDR3 sequences, 12% to 15% of them present only once. These data are taken from a study of early T cells in non-severe SARS-CoV-2 infection. Study information: Whole-blood bulk RNA, unsorted, was sequenced, and chains were unpaired. General study results and limits: CD4 and private specificities were missed by VDJdb matching, which favored anti-spike CD8 responses.

Germline assignment: CDR1 SQVTM and CDR2 ANQGSEA. The CDR3 is made up of 13 amino acids. Trimming cost V 6 bases and J 5 bases, with 15 bases left between them. The rearrangement links TRBV29-1 to TRBJ2-3; possibly TRBD2 for D (6 bases). The TCR was taken from an adult who was a healthcare worker with PCR-confirmed SARS-CoV-2 infection or an uninfected control (not recorded which). The sequenced sample consisted of whole blood. The CDR3 sequence is CSVGAAGKDTQYF. The CDR3 DNA follows: TGCAGCGTAGGGGCGGCGGGGAAAGATACGCAGTATTTT.